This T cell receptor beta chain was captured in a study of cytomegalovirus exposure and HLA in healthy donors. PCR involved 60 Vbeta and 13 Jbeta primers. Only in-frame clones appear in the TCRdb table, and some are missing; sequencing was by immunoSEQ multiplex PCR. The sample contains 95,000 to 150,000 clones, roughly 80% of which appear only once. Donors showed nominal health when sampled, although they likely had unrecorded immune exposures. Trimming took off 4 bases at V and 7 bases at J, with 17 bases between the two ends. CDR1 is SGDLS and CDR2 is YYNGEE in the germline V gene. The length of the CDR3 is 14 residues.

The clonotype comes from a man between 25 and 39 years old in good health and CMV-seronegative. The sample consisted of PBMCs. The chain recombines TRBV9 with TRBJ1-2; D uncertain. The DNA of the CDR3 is TGTGCCAGCAGCCGTGACGGGGTTAGTGGTGGCTACACCTTC. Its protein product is CASSRDGVSGGYTF.